One sample yielded the 27 T cell receptor beta chains listed below, sequenced in a study of blood T cell repertoires in COVID-19. TCRdb keeps only in-frame clones here, not all; method: immunoSEQ multiplex PCR. The repertoire holds some 360,000 clones, with approximately 89% as singletons. Sequenced input: peripheral blood. The receptors shown here come from an older woman with COVID-19, enrolled during active disease.

The genes are TRBV7-9 and TRBJ1-2, with 7 bases matching TRBD1. CDR1 and CDR2 from the germline V gene are SEHNR and FQNEAQ (reference sequence). V trimming: 4 bases; J trimming: 6 bases; junction bases outside the gene matches: 8. The CDR3 is 14 amino acids. The CDR3, as DNA: TGTGCCAGCAGCTGGAGACAGGGACGAGATGGCTACACCTTC. Its translation: CASSWRQGRDGYTF.

The chain joins TRBV7-2 to TRBJ1-3, with D unresolved. Germline loops: CDR1 SGHTA, CDR2 FQGNSA. The germline V and J ends were trimmed by 5 bases and 5 bases, with 16 bases remaining between them. This CDR3 comprises 15 residues. The CDR3 DNA sequence: TGTGCCAGCAGCCTAGGGTCCTTCGGGAGAAACACCATATATTTT. This encodes CASSLGSFGRNTIYF.

The rearrangement joins TRBV29-1 to TRBJ1-2, with D unresolved. Germline lookup yields CDR1 SQVTM and CDR2 ANQGSEA. V lost 6 bases to trimming and J lost 6 bases, with 14 bases between them. The CDR3 is made up of 12 amino acids. The CDR3 loop reads CSVLGQSDGYTF. The CDR3 nucleotides are TGCAGCGTACTGGGCCAGTCGGATGGCTACACCTTC.

The genes are TRBV6-1 and TRBJ2-3; 7 bases align to TRBD1. Trimming took 1 base from V and 5 from J; bases not matched to a gene: 6. Per germline, CDR1 MNHNS and CDR2 SASEGT. The CDR3 totals 15 residues. The CDR3 DNA follows: TGTGCCAGCAGTGAAGTTGCACAGGGGAGAGATACGCAGTATTTT. This codes for CASSEVAQGRDTQYF.

This sequence joins TRBV4-2 and TRBJ2-1, with a possible D match to TRBD2 (6 bases). Germline values: CDR1 LGHNA, CDR2 YNFKEQ. There are 15 residues in the CDR3. V was pared by 0 bases and J by 5 bases, with 11 bases between. This CDR3 is CASSQEAASDNEQFF. The CDR3 DNA reads as TGTGCCAGCAGCCAAGAGGCGGCTAGCGACAATGAGCAGTTCTTC.

The rearrangement links TRBV5-1 to TRBJ1-3; D is unclear. Per the germline V gene, CDR1 is SGHRS and CDR2 is YFSETQ. The V end was cut by 6 bases, the J end by 3 bases, with 13 bases between. The CDR3 loop spans 14 amino acids. CDR3 in DNA: TGCGCCAGCACGAGCGGAGCGGTTGGAAACACCATATATTTT. Amino acid sequence: CASTSGAVGNTIYF.

The chain is built from TRBV25-1 and TRBJ1-1; weak D call: TRBD1 (5 bases). Germline assignment: CDR1 MGHDK and CDR2 SYGVNS. V was shortened by 3 bases and J by 1 base, with 12 bases between the two germline ends. CDR3 size: 15 residues. The CDR3 sequence: CASSDSRTRNTEAFF. The DNA for the CDR3 is TGTGCCAGCAGTGATTCCAGGACAAGGAACACTGAAGCTTTCTTT.

This clone came up once. The chain links TRBV6-1 to TRBJ2-1; 10 nucleotides agree with TRBD2. Trimming removed 3 bases from V and 10 bases from J; junction bases left unmatched: 12. The germline CDR1 and CDR2 sequences are MNHNS and SASEGT. The CDR3 sequence is 16 residues long. The CDR3 loop is CASSDPSGGGGWEQFF. In DNA form, the CDR3 reads TGTGCCAGCAGTGACCCTAGCGGGGGCGGCGGGTGGGAGCAGTTCTTC.

The CDR3 sequence is CASSIPWQGPEEKLFF. The CDR3 nucleotides read TGTGCCAGTAGTATCCCTTGGCAGGGGCCAGAAGAAAAACTGTTTTTT. The chain uses TRBV19 and TRBJ1-4, with D perhaps matching TRBD1 (6 bases). Germline CDR1 reads LNHDA; CDR2 reads SQIVND (reference sequence). Trimming stripped 3 bases from V and 8 bases from J, with 19 bases between. This CDR3 contains 16 residues.

The chain employs TRBV30 and TRBJ1-1; no reliable D call. The germline V gene has CDR1 GTSNPN and CDR2 SVGIG (reference sequence). The CDR3 is made up of 13 amino acids. Deletions cut 2 bases from V and 0 bases from J, with 7 bases between. The CDR3 reads CAWSTQVNTEAFF. The DNA for the CDR3 is TGTGCCTGGAGTACCCAGGTGAACACTGAAGCTTTCTTT.

This chain connects TRBV9 to TRBJ2-1, with 10 nucleotides matching TRBD2. V shed 4 bases, J shed 0 bases, and the junction held 7 bases outside the gene matches. Germline V CDR1 and CDR2: SGDLS, YYNGEE. This CDR3 contains 17 residues. CDR3 sequence: CASSPTSGEISYNEQFF. CDR3 in DNA: TGTGCCAGCAGCCCCACTAGCGGGGAAATCTCCTACAATGAGCAGTTCTTC.

The chain couples TRBV9 to TRBJ1-3; maybe TRBD1 (5 bases). The CDR3 has 17 amino acids. V lost 2 bases and J lost 1, with 16 bases in between. Germline V CDR1 and CDR2: SGDLS, YYNGEE. As DNA, the CDR3 is TGTGCCAGCAGCGTGGGACGCCTGGAGGGTTCTGGAAACACCATATATTTT. Protein product: CASSVGRLEGSGNTIYF.

J is TRBJ2-5 and V is TRBV7-2; 10 bases fit TRBD1. The germline V gene has CDR1 SGHTA and CDR2 FQGNSA. V shed 5 bases and J 1 base; nucleotides not matched to a gene: 13. The CDR3 has 18 amino acids. Here the CDR3 DNA reads TGTGCCAGCAGCGTCCTGGGGGACAGGGGCCTCCCCCAAGAGACCCAGTACTTC. Translation gives CASSVLGDRGLPQETQYF. The whole variable domain, filled in from reference TRBV7-2 and TRBJ2-5, reads GAGVSQSPSNKVTEKGKDVELRCDPISGHTALYWYRQSLGQGLEFLIYFQGNSAPDKSGLPSDRFSAERTGGSVSTLTIQRTQQEDSAVYLCASSVLGDRGLPQETQYFGPGTRLLVL.

The chain links TRBV5-1 to TRBJ2-7; TRBD1 might be the D (5 bases). The CDR3 totals 13 residues. Germline CDR1 is SGHRS and CDR2 is YFSETQ. With 5 bases removed from V and 6 bases from J, the gap between germline ends came to 15 bases. The CDR3 sequence: CASRNQGTSEQYF. DNA for the CDR3: TGCGCCAGCAGGAATCAGGGTACAAGCGAGCAGTACTTC. The full variable domain, completed using reference TRBV5-1 and TRBJ2-7, is KAGVTQTPRYLIKTRGQQVTLSCSPISGHRSVSWYQQTPGQGLQFLFEYFSETQRNKGNFPGRFSGRQFSNSRSEMNVSTLELGDSALYLCASRNQGTSEQYFGPGTRLTVT.

V and J are TRBV4-2 and TRBJ1-6; TRBD1 aligns across 7 bases. Per germline, CDR1 LGHNA and CDR2 YNFKEQ. V was clipped by 4 bases and J by 9 bases; unmatched bases: 6. The CDR3 consists of 14 residues. In DNA form, the CDR3 reads TGTGCCAGCAGCCTACAGGGGACGGGTTCACCCCTCCACTTT. It specifies CASSLQGTGSPLHF.

The chain is built from TRBV7-2 and TRBJ2-5; possibly TRBD2 for D (6 bases). The CDR3 length is 13 residues. V lost 5 bases and J lost 3, with 10 bases in between. Germline values: CDR1 SGHTA, CDR2 FQGNSA. The CDR3 bases are TGTGCCAGCAGCCGGGGGACGGAAGAGACCCAGTACTTC. Encoded protein: CASSRGTEETQYF.

The chain links TRBV15 to TRBJ2-1; D is possibly TRBD1 (7 bases). The CDR3 is 14 residues long. Germline loops: CDR1 LNHNV, CDR2 YYDKDF (reference sequence). Trimming shortened V by 8 bases and J by 6 bases, and 17 bases separated the two germline ends. The DNA of the CDR3 is TGTGCCACCTCACAGGGGTTGGGGGGCAATGAGCAGTTCTTC. This encodes CATSQGLGGNEQFF.

This chain links TRBV5-1 with TRBJ2-5; no clear D gene. V was clipped by 4 bases and J by 2 bases, with 9 bases between them. This CDR3 region has 13 residues. CDR1 is SGHRS and CDR2 is YFSETQ in the germline V gene. The CDR3 region has the DNA TGCGCCAGCAGCGCGCTAAGACAAGAGACCCAGTACTTC. Amino acid sequence: CASSALRQETQYF.

This rearrangement joins TRBV5-4 to TRBJ1-6, with 11 bases aligning to TRBD1. V shed 4 bases and J 0 bases; nucleotides not matched to a gene: 3. CDR1 SGHNT and CDR2 YYREEE come from the germline V gene (reference sequence). The CDR3 covers 17 residues. In nucleotides, the CDR3 is TGTGCCAGCAGCCTTGGGACAGGGGGCTCCTATAATTCACCCCTCCACTTT. Its translation is CASSLGTGGSYNSPLHF.

This rearrangement joins TRBV7-3 to TRBJ2-3, with 7 bases aligning to TRBD2. The CDR3 has 15 amino acids. Per germline, CDR1 SGHTA and CDR2 FQGTGA. Germline trimming cut 5 bases from V and 2 bases from J; bases unmatched to any gene: 7. CDR3 sequence reads: CASSTSSGSTDTQYF. In nucleotides, the CDR3 is TGTGCCAGCAGCACATCTAGCGGATCCACAGATACGCAGTATTTT.

With regard to this clone: Other DNA sequences in this specimen translate into the identical CDR3. This chain joins TRBV5-1 and TRBJ2-1; D is ambiguous. CDR3 size: 15 residues. Trimming stripped 0 bases from V and 0 bases from J, with 7 bases between. Germline lookup yields CDR1 SGHRS and CDR2 YFSETQ. CDR3 in amino acids: CASSLASGSYNEQFF. The CDR3 DNA reads TGCGCCAGCAGCTTGGCGAGTGGCTCCTACAATGAGCAGTTCTTC.

Comment on this clone: Additional DNA sequences in this sample encode the identical CDR3. J is TRBJ1-6 and V is TRBV6-5, with 10 bases matching TRBD1. This CDR3 comprises 15 residues. With V trimmed by 2 bases and J by 8 bases, 3 bases remained unmatched. Germline V lookup: CDR1 MNHEY, CDR2 SVGAGI. For the CDR3, the DNA is TGTGCCAGCAGTTACGGGGACAGGGGTGATTCACCCCTCCACTTT. Protein sequence: CASSYGDRGDSPLHF.

J is TRBJ1-5 and V is TRBV10-3; 8 bases match TRBD1. With V trimmed by 10 bases and J by 2 bases, 7 bases remained unmatched. The CDR3 runs to 14 residues. The V gene's germline CDR1 is ENHRY and CDR2 SYGVKD. In DNA form, the CDR3 reads TGTGCCACCAACGACAGGGGTGGCAATCAGCCCCAGCATTTT. It yields the protein CATNDRGGNQPQHF.

The genes are TRBV7-8 and TRBJ1-2, with a possible D match to TRBD1 (5 bases). The CDR3 has 15 residues. Per germline, CDR1 SGHVS and CDR2 FQNEAQ. V was shortened by 1 base and J by 0 bases, with 9 bases between the two germline ends. Here the CDR3 DNA reads TGTGCCAGCAGCTTAGATCGGGGGACTAACTATGGCTACACCTTC. This codes for CASSLDRGTNYGYTF.

This clone was counted only a few times. The same CDR3 is also encoded by other DNA sequences in this sample. The chain employs TRBV18 and TRBJ1-1; D gene uncertain. Germline V gene lookup returns CDR1 KGHSH and CDR2 LQKENI. The CDR3 length is 14 residues. The germline V and J ends were trimmed by 3 bases and 3 bases, with 11 bases remaining between them. CDR3: CASSPTGGYTEAFF. In DNA, the CDR3 is TGTGCCAGCTCACCTACGGGAGGGTACACTGAAGCTTTCTTT.

The V gene is TRBV7-9, the J gene TRBJ2-5; 11 nucleotides agree with TRBD2. Trimming removed 5 bases from V and 2 bases from J; junction bases left unmatched: 1. Germline V CDR1 and CDR2: SEHNR, FQNEAQ (reference sequence). CDR3 size: 14 residues. Here the CDR3 reads CASSRTSGQETQYF. The CDR3 DNA sequence: TGTGCCAGCAGCCGGACTAGCGGGCAAGAGACCCAGTACTTC. The full variable domain, rest sourced from reference TRBV7-9 and TRBJ2-5, is DTGVSQNPRHKITKRGQNVTFRCDPISEHNRLYWYRQTLGQGPEFLTYFQNEAQLEKSRLLSDRFSAERPKGSFSTLEIQRTEQGDSAMYLCASSRTSGQETQYFGPGTRLLVL.

V usage is TRBV5-4 and J usage is TRBJ1-6; 7 nucleotides line up with TRBD1. This CDR3 region has 17 residues. Germline values: CDR1 SGHNT, CDR2 YYREEE (reference sequence). Unmatched junction bases numbered 7, after V lost 0 bases and J lost 4 bases. In DNA form, the CDR3 reads TGTGCCAGCAGCTTGGTGTTCAGGGGGTTTTATAATTCACCCCTCCACTTT. This encodes CASSLVFRGFYNSPLHF.